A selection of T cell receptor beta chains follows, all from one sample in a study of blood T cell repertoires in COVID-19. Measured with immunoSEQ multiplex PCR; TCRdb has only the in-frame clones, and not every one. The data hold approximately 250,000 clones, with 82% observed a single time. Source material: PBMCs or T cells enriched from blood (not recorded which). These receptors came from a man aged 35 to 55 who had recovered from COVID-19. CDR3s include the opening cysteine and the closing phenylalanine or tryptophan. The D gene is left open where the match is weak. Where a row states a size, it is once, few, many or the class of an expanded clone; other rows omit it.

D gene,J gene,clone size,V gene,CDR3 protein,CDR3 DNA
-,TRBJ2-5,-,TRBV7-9,CASSSMWDPGAETQYF,TGTGCCAGCAGCTCTATGTGGGACCCAGGGGCCGAGACCCAGTACTTC
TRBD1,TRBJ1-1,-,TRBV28,CASNPPPSAPDYRGSAFF,TGTGCCAGCAACCCTCCCCCCTCCGCCCCCGATTACAGGGGATCAGCTTTCTTT
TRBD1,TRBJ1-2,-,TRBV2,CASSKGQGGDYGYTF,TGTGCCAGCAGCAAAGGACAGGGCGGAGACTATGGCTACACCTTC
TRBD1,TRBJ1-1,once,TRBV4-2,CASSLYRGREAFF,TGTGCCAGCAGCCTTTACAGGGGGCGGGAAGCTTTCTTT
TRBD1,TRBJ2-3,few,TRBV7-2,CASSRGQGASTDTQYF,TGTGCCAGCAGCAGGGGACAGGGAGCTAGCACAGATACGCAGTATTTT
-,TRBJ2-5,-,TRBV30,CAWSIRVRETQYF,TGTGCCTGGAGTATCAGGGTTAGGGAGACCCAGTACTTC
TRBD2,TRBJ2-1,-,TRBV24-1,CATSESPGLAGGAYNEQFF,TGTGCCACCAGTGAATCTCCGGGACTAGCGGGAGGGGCCTACAATGAGCAGTTCTTC
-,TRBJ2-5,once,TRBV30,CAWSSGEETQYF,TGTGCCTGGAGTAGTGGGGAGGAGACCCAGTACTTC
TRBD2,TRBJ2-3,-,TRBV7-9,CASSSRTSADTQYF,TGTGCCAGCAGCTCTCGGACTAGCGCAGATACGCAGTATTTT
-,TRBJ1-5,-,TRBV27,CASSLHTGNQPQHF,TGTGCCAGCAGTTTACACACAGGGAATCAGCCCCAGCATTTT
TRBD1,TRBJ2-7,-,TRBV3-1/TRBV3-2,CASSPGTGKIYEQYF,TGTGCCAGCAGCCCCGGGACAGGGAAAATCTACGAGCAGTACTTC
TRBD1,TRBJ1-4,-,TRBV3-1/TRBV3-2,CASSRDSFNEKLFF,TGTGCCAGCAGCCGGGACAGCTTTAATGAAAAACTGTTTTTT
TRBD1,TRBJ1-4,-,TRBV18,CASSPRGQGAPIVF,TGTGCCAGCTCACCTCGCGGACAGGGGGCCCCCATCGTTTTT
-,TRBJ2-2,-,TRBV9,CASSVRQNTGELFF,TGTGCCAGCAGCGTCAGACAAAACACCGGGGAGCTGTTTTTT
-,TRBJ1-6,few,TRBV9,CASSVDRESPLHF,TGTGCCAGCAGCGTAGATAGGGAGTCACCCCTCCACTTT
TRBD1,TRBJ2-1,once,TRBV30,CAWDFGTAYNEQFF,TGTGCCTGGGATTTCGGGACAGCCTACAATGAGCAGTTCTTC
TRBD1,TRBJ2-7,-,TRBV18,CASSLIGTGDEQYF,TGTGCCAGCTCACTAATAGGGACAGGGGACGAGCAGTACTTC
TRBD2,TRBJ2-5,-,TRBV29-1,CSGSSGGETQYF,TGCAGCGGGAGCTCGGGAGGCGAGACCCAGTACTTC
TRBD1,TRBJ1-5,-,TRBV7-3,CASSPTGGQPQHF,TGTGCCAGCAGCCCGACAGGGGGTCAGCCCCAGCATTTT
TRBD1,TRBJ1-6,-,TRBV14,CASSQSTGGSPLHF,TGTGCCAGCAGCCAGAGCACAGGGGGCTCACCCCTCCACTTT
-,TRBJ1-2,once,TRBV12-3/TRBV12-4,CASSADSNYGYTF,TGTGCCAGCAGCGCAGACAGCAACTATGGCTACACCTTC
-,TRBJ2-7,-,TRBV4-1,CASSPPRGRYEQYF,TGCGCCAGCAGCCCCCCGCGGGGTCGCTACGAGCAGTACTTC
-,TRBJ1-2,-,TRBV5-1,CASSLAGEIGYTF,TGCGCCAGCAGCTTGGCCGGGGAAATCGGCTACACCTTC
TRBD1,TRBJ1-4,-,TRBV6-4,CASSSHPSSTGGNEKLFF,TGTGCCAGCAGTTCTCACCCATCCTCGACAGGGGGAAATGAAAAACTGTTTTTT
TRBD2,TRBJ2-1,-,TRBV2,CASERESYNEQFF,TGTGCCAGCGAGCGGGAGTCCTACAATGAGCAGTTCTTC
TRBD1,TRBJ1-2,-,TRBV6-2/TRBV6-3,CASIPGTGRGYTF,TGTGCCAGCATCCCCGGGACAGGGCGTGGCTACACCTTC
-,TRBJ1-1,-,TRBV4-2,CASSHVQGSTEAFF,TGTGCCAGCAGCCATGTACAGGGATCCACTGAAGCTTTCTTT
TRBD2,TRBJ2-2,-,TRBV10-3,CAISQRGGNTGELFF,TGTGCCATCAGCCAGCGGGGGGGGAACACCGGGGAGCTGTTTTTT
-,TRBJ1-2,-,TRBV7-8,CASSLMGVGQSYGYTF,TGTGCCAGCAGTCTTATGGGTGTAGGACAGAGCTATGGCTACACCTTC
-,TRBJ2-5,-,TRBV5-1,CASSYSDGSSETQYF,TGCGCCAGCAGCTACTCTGACGGGAGTTCAGAGACCCAGTACTTC
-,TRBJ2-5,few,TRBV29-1,CSVLRGMETQYF,TGCAGCGTTTTGCGGGGCATGGAGACCCAGTACTTC
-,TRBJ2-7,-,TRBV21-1,CASSKDRGLYEQYF,TGTGCCAGCAGCAAAGACAGGGGGCTCTACGAGCAGTACTTC